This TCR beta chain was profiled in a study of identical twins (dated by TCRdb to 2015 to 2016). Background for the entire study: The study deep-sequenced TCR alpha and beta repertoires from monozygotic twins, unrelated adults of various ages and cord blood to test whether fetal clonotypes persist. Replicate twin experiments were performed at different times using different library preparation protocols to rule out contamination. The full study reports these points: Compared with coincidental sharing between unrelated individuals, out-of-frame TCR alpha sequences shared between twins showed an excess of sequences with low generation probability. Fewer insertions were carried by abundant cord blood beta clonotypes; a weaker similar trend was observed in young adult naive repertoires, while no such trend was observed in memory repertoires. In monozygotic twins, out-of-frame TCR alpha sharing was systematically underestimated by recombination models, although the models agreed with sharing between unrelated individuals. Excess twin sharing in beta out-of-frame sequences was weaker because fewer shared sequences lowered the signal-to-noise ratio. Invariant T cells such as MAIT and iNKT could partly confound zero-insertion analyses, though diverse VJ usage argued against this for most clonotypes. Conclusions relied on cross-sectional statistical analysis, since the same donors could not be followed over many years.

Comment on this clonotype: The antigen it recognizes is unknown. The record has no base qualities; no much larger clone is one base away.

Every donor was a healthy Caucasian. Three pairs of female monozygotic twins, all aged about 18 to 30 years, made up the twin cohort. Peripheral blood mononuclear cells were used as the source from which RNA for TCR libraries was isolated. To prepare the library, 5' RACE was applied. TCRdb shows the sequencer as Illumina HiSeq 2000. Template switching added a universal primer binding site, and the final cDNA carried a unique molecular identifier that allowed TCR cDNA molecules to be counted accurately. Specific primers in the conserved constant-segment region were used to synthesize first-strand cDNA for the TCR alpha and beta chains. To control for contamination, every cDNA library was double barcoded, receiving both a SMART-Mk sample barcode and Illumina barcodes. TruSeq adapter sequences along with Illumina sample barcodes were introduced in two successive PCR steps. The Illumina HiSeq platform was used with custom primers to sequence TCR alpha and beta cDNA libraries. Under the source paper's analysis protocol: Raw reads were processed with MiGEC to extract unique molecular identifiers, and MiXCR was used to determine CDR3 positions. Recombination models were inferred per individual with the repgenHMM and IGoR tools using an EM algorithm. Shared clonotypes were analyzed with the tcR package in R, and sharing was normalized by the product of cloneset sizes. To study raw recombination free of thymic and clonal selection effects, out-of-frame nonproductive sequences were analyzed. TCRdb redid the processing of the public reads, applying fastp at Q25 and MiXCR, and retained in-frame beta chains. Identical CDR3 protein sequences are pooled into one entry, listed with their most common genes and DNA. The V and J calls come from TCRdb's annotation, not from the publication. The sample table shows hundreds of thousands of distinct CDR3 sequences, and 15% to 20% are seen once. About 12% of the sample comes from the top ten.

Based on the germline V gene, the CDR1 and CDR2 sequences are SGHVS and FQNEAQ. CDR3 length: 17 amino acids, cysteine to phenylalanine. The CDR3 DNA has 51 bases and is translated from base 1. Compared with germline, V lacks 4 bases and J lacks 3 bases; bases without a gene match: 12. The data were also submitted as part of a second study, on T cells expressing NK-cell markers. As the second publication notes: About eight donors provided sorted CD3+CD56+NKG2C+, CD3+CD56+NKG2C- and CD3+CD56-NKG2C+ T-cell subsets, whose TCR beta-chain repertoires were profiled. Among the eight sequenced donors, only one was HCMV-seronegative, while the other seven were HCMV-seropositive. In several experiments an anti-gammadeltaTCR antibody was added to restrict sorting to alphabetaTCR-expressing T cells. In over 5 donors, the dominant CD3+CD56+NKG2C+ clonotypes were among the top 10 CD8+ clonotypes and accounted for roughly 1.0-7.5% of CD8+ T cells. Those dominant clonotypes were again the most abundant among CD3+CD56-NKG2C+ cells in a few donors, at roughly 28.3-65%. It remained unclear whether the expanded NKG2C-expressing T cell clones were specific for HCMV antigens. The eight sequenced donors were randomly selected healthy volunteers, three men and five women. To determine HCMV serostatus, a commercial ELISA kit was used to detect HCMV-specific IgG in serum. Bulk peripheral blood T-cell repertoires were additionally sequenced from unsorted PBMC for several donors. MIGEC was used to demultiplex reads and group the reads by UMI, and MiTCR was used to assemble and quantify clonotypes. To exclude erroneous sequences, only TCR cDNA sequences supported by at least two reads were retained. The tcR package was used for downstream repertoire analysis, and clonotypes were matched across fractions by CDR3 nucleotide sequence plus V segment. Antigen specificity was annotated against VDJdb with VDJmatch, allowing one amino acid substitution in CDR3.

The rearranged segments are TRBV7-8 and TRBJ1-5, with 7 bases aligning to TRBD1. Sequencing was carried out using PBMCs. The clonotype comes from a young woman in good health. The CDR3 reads CASSSRAGTELNQPQHF. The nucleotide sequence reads TGTGCCAGCAGCTCCCGAGCCGGGACAGAACTCAATCAGCCCCAGCATTTT.